Below are 27 T cell receptor beta chains sequenced from a single sample in a study of tumor-infiltrating lymphocytes in primary liver carcinoma. Starting from approximately 0.45 ug of total RNA, TCR beta cDNA was produced with a primer in the constant region. Slightly modified ARM-PCR served as the procedure for the TCR beta libraries. These libraries came from three rounds of nested multiplex PCR. Researchers ran the first two PCR rounds for roughly 11 cycles each with TRBV1-TRBV30 forward primers and a C-beta reverse primer. Via MiXCR, TCRdb re-called the multiplex PCR reads, giving one row per CDR3 protein. The data hold hundreds of thousands of distinct CDR3 sequences, with about three fifths observed a single time. Unsorted whole blood yielded blood RNA, and germline DNA was extracted as well. Sequenced: peripheral blood. The receptors here all came from a woman younger than 45 with primary liver carcinoma and hepatitis B virus infection.

The genes are TRBV7-9 and TRBJ2-3, with 11 bases matching TRBD2. The CDR3 has 13 amino acids. CDR1 and CDR2 from the germline V gene are SEHNR and FQNEAQ (reference sequence). After removal of 8 bases from V and 8 bases from J, the junction contained 6 bases not matched to a gene. DNA of the CDR3: TGTGCCAGCCTGATAGCGGGAGGGGGTACGCAGTATTTT. The encoded protein is CASLIAGGGTQYF.

A word on this clonotype: The final CDR3 position lacks the conserved phenylalanine or tryptophan, pointing to a likely read error. This chain links TRBV11-2 with TRBJ2-7; TRBD1 agrees at 8 bases. CDR1 is SGHAT and CDR2 is FQNNGV in the germline V gene. This CDR3 comprises 15 residues. Here the CDR3 DNA reads TGTGCCAGCAGCACTACGGACAGGGCAAACTACGATCAGTACCTC. Its protein product is CASSTTDRANYDQYL.

Turning to this clonotype: No conserved phenylalanine or tryptophan ends this CDR3, so it is likely a read error. CDR3 in amino acids: CASSLDTGPRTGDTQYH. CDR3 DNA sequence: TGTGCCAGCAGCTTAGACACGGGCCCTAGGACGGGAGATACGCAGTATCAT. The chain employs TRBV11-2 and TRBJ2-3; D unresolved. Germline V gene lookup returns CDR1 SGHAT and CDR2 FQNNGV. Trimming left V 0 bases short and J 5 bases short, with 18 bases between. The CDR3 sequence is 17 residues long.

The CDR3 region is CASNTGRRANEKLFF. CDR3 sequence (DNA): TGTGCCAGTAACACCGGACGAAGGGCTAATGAAAAACTGTTTTTT. V gene TRBV11-2 combines with J gene TRBJ1-4, with no clear D. The germline CDR1 and CDR2 sequences are SGHAT and FQNNGV. V was trimmed by 9 bases and J by 3 bases, leaving 17 bases between them. This CDR3 has 15 residues.

To note about this clonotype: The junction departs from germline at one end; a sequencing error may be responsible. The chain recombines TRBV12-3 or TRBV12-4 with TRBJ1-2, with no clear D. The CDR3 sequence is 17 residues long. This CDR3 reads CASSLFVVSTNNYGHTF. The CDR3 DNA reads TGTGCCAGCAGTTTATTTGTCGTATCAACCAATAACTATGGCCACACCTTC.

In regard to this clonotype: An end of the junction does not agree with germline; a read error may underlie this. This chain links TRBV12-3 or TRBV12-4 with TRBJ1-5, with 7 bases identical to TRBD1. The CDR3 has 15 residues. CDR3 nucleotides: TGTGCCGGCAGTTTAGGGTCAGGGGGAAATCAGCCCCAGCATTTT. Translating gives CAGSLGSGGNQPQHF.

The J gene is TRBJ1-5, the V gene TRBV30; possibly TRBD1 for D (5 bases). Trimming stripped 0 bases from V and 6 bases from J, with 9 bases between. CDR1 and CDR2 from the germline V gene are GTSNPN and SVGIG (reference sequence). The CDR3 is made up of 13 amino acids. The chain's CDR3 is CAWSVQGPQPQHF. The CDR3 region has the DNA TGTGCCTGGAGTGTCCAGGGACCTCAGCCCCAGCATTTT.

This clonotype appeared many times. The CDR3 sequence is CASSLRGESFF. The CDR3 region has the DNA TGTGCCAGCAGCCTACGGGGGGAATCTTTCTTT. This sequence joins TRBV12-3 or TRBV12-4 and TRBJ1-1; D is perhaps TRBD1 (5 bases). V shed 6 bases and J shed 12 bases, with 14 bases lying between them. This CDR3 spans 11 amino acids.

This clonotype was counted between two and nine times. The chain carries TRBV12-3 or TRBV12-4 and TRBJ1-2, with 7 nucleotides matching TRBD1. The CDR3 contains 16 residues. The trim removed 6 bases at V and 7 bases at J, leaving 17 bases unmatched. This CDR3 is CASSRTGFDRVVGYTF. CDR3 DNA sequence: TGTGCCAGCAGCCGAACTGGTTTCGACAGGGTGGTTGGCTACACCTTC.

With regard to this clonotype: It may be a read error: a sequence one base away is much more abundant. The chain recombines TRBV12-3 or TRBV12-4 with TRBJ2-5, with 7 bases fitting TRBD2. The CDR3 is made up of 12 amino acids. V lost 7 bases, J lost 5 bases, and 4 bases stayed unmatched. The chain's CDR3 is CASTWDYETQYF. The DNA of the CDR3 is TGTGCCAGCACTTGGGACTATGAGACCCAGTACTTC.

V and J are TRBV28 and TRBJ2-3; TRBD1 matches 7 bases. The CDR3 sequence is 16 residues long. CDR1 and CDR2 from the germline V gene are MDHEN and SYDVKM. V was clipped by 10 bases and J by 5 bases; unmatched bases: 18. DNA of the CDR3: TGTGCCAACACTTTAGTAGGGCAGGGGGAAGGAGATACGCAGTATTTT. It codes for CANTLVGQGEGDTQYF.

This clonotype has ten or more counts. The chain joins TRBV29-1 to TRBJ2-2; possibly TRBD2 for D (6 bases). This CDR3 contains 14 residues. V dropped 6 bases and J dropped 2 bases, with 13 bases sitting between them. Germline assignment: CDR1 SQVTM and CDR2 ANQGSEA. In nucleotides, the CDR3 is TGCAGCGTCTCGCCGGGACTTAACACCGGGGAGCTGTTTTTT. It encodes CSVSPGLNTGELFF.

This clonotype was observed many times. The chain joins TRBV4-3 to TRBJ2-7; D uncertain. With 0 bases removed from V and 2 bases from J, the gap between germline ends came to 8 bases. The CDR3 length is 14 residues. The germline CDR1 and CDR2 sequences are LGHNA and YSLEER. The chain's CDR3 is CASSQELAAYEQYF. DNA of the CDR3: TGCGCCAGCAGCCAAGAACTCGCCGCCTACGAGCAGTACTTC.

With respect to this clonotype: A read error is likely, as this CDR3 ends without the conserved phenylalanine or tryptophan. The genes are TRBV11-2 and TRBJ2-3, with TRBD2 identical over 7 bases. The length of the CDR3 is 16 residues. Germline V gives CDR1 SGHAT, CDR2 FQNNGV. With V trimmed by 3 bases and J by 7 bases, 13 bases remained unmatched. The CDR3, as DNA: TGTGCCAGCAGCTTTCGGTTGCGGGAGATTGCATATACGCAGTATTTG. It encodes CASSFRLREIAYTQYL.

This clonotype was detected only once. Just one base apart from a much larger clone, this may be a read error. V gene TRBV6-2 or TRBV6-3 combines with J gene TRBJ2-1; perhaps TRBD1 as D (5 bases). The CDR3 consists of 15 residues. With 10 bases removed from V and 5 bases from J, the gap between germline ends came to 21 bases. The germline V gene encodes CDR1 MNHEY and CDR2 SVGEGT. Written as DNA, the CDR3 is TGTGCCAACAGCAAGGGGCTTAGTTTGAACAATGAGCAGTTCTTC. Its protein is CANSKGLSLNNEQFF.

As regards this clonotype: The CDR3 end shows no conserved phenylalanine or tryptophan, and so a read error is likely. V gene TRBV4-3 combines with J gene TRBJ1-6, with D uncertain. CDR1 is LGHNA and CDR2 is YSLEER in the germline V gene. The germline V and J ends were trimmed by 1 base and 4 bases, with 2 bases remaining between them. The CDR3 has 13 residues. CDR3 sequence: CASSQAYNSPLHI. CDR3 in DNA: TGCGCCAGCAGCCAAGCTTATAATTCACCCCTCCACATT.

About this clonotype itself: A much larger clone is a single base away; this may be a read error. The chain is built from TRBV6-6 and TRBJ1-6; the D gene is possibly TRBD1 (6 bases). V gave up 7 bases and J gave up 1 base, with 14 bases separating them. CDR1 is MNHNY and CDR2 is SVGAGI in the germline V gene (reference sequence). This CDR3 comprises 16 residues. CDR3 loop: CASNWGQGSYNSPLHF. CDR3 in DNA: TGTGCCAGCAATTGGGGGCAGGGGTCCTATAATTCACCCCTCCACTTT.

Details on this clonotype: Its ends do not fully match the called genes, so a read error is possible. The CDR3 is CASSFNGYTKAFF. As DNA, the CDR3 is TGCGCCAGCAGCTTTAACGGGTACACTAAAGCTTTCTTT. V and J are TRBV5-1 and TRBJ1-1, with unresolved D. The CDR3 totals 13 residues. Germline V lookup: CDR1 SGHRS, CDR2 YFSETQ.

This clonotype was detected ten times or more. This chain links TRBV11-2 with TRBJ2-3; no clear D. V was pared by 7 bases and J by 1 base, with 9 bases between. This CDR3 region has 13 residues. CDR1 is SGHAT, CDR2 FQNNGV, per germline. Here the CDR3 reads CASKRGGTDTQYF. The CDR3 region has the DNA TGTGCCAGCAAACGCGGCGGCACAGATACGCAGTATTTT.

The chain recombines TRBV4-1 with TRBJ1-4; D gene ambiguous. The CDR3 totals 15 residues. The V end lost 1 base, the J end lost 7 bases, and 13 bases lay between the germline ends. CDR1 is MGHRA and CDR2 is YSYEKL in the germline V gene. CDR3 sequence reads: CASSQGWETVEKLFF. The CDR3 DNA is TGCGCCAGCAGCCAAGGGTGGGAGACCGTTGAAAAACTGTTTTTT.

In its sample, this clonotype was seen once. V usage is TRBV5-6 and J usage is TRBJ1-5, with no clear D. The CDR3 contains 12 residues. Trimming removed 8 bases at V and 5 bases at J, with 11 bases between. CDR1 is SGHDT and CDR2 is YYEEEE in the germline V gene. CDR3 loop: CARPAVDQPQHF. In nucleotides, the CDR3 is TGTGCCAGGCCCGCGGTGGATCAGCCCCAGCATTTT.

As to this clonotype: A read error may explain this, as a much larger clone is one base away. The chain couples TRBV12-3 or TRBV12-4 to TRBJ1-1; D remains ambiguous. This CDR3 region has 15 residues. CDR3 in amino acids: CASSWVSGMNIEAFF. CDR3 in DNA: TGTGCCAGCAGTTGGGTCTCTGGGATGAACATTGAAGCTTTCTTT.

The CDR3 here is CASSLPPLGTDTQYF. The CDR3 DNA reads as TGCGCCAGCAGCTTGCCGCCCTTGGGCACAGATACGCAGTATTTT. The V call is TRBV4-1, the J call TRBJ2-3; no firm D call. The CDR3 is 15 amino acids. In germline, CDR1 is MGHRA, CDR2 YSYEKL. Trimming left V 5 bases short and J 1 base short, with 13 bases between.

Remarks on this clonotype: The junction does not match germline at one end; this may be a read error. This sequence joins TRBV28 and TRBJ2-5; D perhaps matches TRBD2 (5 bases). Germline CDR1 MDHEN, CDR2 SYDVKM. CDR3 length: 12 residues. The CDR3 region has the DNA TGTACCAGCAGTTTACGGTGGGAGACCCAGTACTTT. It specifies CTSSLRWETQYF.

Worth noting for this clonotype: The junction differs from germline at one of its ends, possibly a read error. V usage is TRBV11-2 and J usage is TRBJ2-4; either TRBD1 or TRBD2 may supply D (6 bases each). Germline assignment: CDR1 SGHAT and CDR2 FQNNGV. CDR3 size: 14 residues. The CDR3 DNA reads as TGTGCCGGCAGCCCCCGGGACTTGGGACACAATCAGTACTTC. This encodes CAGSPRDLGHNQYF.

The chain has TRBV6-6 and TRBJ2-7, with D possibly matching TRBD1 (6 bases). The germline V and J ends were trimmed by 6 bases and 6 bases, with 21 bases remaining between them. Germline values: CDR1 MNHNY, CDR2 SVGAGI (reference sequence). The CDR3 spans 15 residues. The CDR3 DNA follows: TGTGCCAGCAGCCCCTTTGGTGACAGGACAAGCGAGCAGTACTTC. Encoded protein: CASSPFGDRTSEQYF.

In nucleotides, the CDR3 is TGTGCCAGCAGTCAGATTAGCGGGAGTGATATGAAGACCCAGTACTTC. Its translation is CASSQISGSDMKTQYF. The rearrangement joins TRBV11-2 to TRBJ2-5, with 9 bases fitting TRBD2. The CDR3 runs to 16 residues. Losses at the gene ends were 6 bases for V and 6 bases for J; bases not matched to a gene: 14. Germline CDR1 reads SGHAT; CDR2 reads FQNNGV.